This TCR beta chain originates from a study of molecular identifiers for immune sequencing clone quantification. A single record per CDR3 protein comes from TCRdb applying MiXCR to the PCR reads. This sample has approximately 320,000 distinct CDR3 sequences, with roughly a quarter found just once. This clonotype has more than one count but fewer than ten. Its specificity is not known. A much larger clone sits a single nucleotide away, making a read error possible. CDR3 length: 11 amino acids. Looked up from germline, CDR1 is SGHTA and CDR2 is FQGNSA. The V end was cut by 0 bases, the J end by 10 bases, with 3 bases between. Study findings and constraints: Reports indicate spiked Jurkat TCR RNA from one cell could be found among one million naive cells.

The chain carries TRBV7-2 and TRBJ2-2; D is ambiguous. Sequenced sample: naive CD8+ T cells from blood, with Jurkat cell RNA spiked in. Subset specified: FACS-sorted CD8+CD4-CCR7+CD45RA+ naive T cells. The TCR comes from a human donor in good health. Some libraries in this study had Jurkat cell RNA spiked in. CDR3 sequence: CASSLALELFF. Here the CDR3 DNA reads TGTGCCAGCAGCTTAGCCTTGGAGCTGTTTTTT.